The rows below give T cell receptor beta chains drawn from one sample of a study of Ad26.COV2.S vaccination and SARS-CoV-2 variants. Using immunoSEQ multiplex PCR, the repertoire was profiled, and TCRdb retains in-frame clones only, with some absent. The repertoire has 200,000 to 300,000 clones, approximately 88% of them found once; the top ten carry roughly 3%. Specimen: peripheral blood, collected in a trial of Ad26.COV2.S vaccine versus placebo. These receptors all stem from a person between 18 and 59 years old who received the Ad26.COV2.S COVID-19 vaccine or a placebo. Both conserved end residues are trimmed from each CDR3.

CDR3 length,V gene,CDR3 protein
11,TRBV2,ASTLRGSYGYT
13,TRBV4-1,ASSQDLQGRSGYT
9,TRBV20-1,SAGSIETQY
11,TRBV30,AGRGDGVETQY
15,TRBV7-2,ASSLTLTSGNTGELF
11,TRBV30,AWSAGPTQPQH
13,TRBV19,ASSISGTGLYGYT
13,TRBV7-2,ASSPPQGGQNIQY
13,TRBV5-1,ASSPGKTTNEKLF
12,TRBV10-2,ASSDGLVSETQY
15,TRBV19,ASSLRDTHLSSYEQY
10,TRBV5-6,ASSLGSPEAF
9,TRBV6-2/TRBV6-3,ASSQAFEQF
11,TRBV5-1,ASRDRGLDTQY
15,TRBV19,ASSIIAGAGGTGELF
12,TRBV5-5,ASSARTGGYEQY